This entry describes one T cell receptor (beta chain). The antigen this receptor binds is unknown. Nothing much larger sits one base from this clone, and base qualities are not available. This record belongs to a study of PD-1 blockade in mismatch repair-deficient tumors (dated by TCRdb to 2016 to 2017). Describing the broader study: Between late 2013 and September 2016, around 91 consecutive patients with about 11 mismatch repair-deficient cancer types, all previously treated and progressing, were enrolled in the trial. Tumor-associated T cell clones in the peripheral blood of patients responding to PD-1 blockade were tracked using deep sequencing of TCR CDR3 regions. The research as a whole found: Tumor-resident clones, often undetectable in blood before treatment, expanded rapidly after pembrolizumab and then contracted, generally before radiologic responses.

Mismatch repair deficiency was established in every enrolled patient by polymerase chain reaction or immunohistochemistry. TCR sequencing was carried out for three patients who responded to pembrolizumab therapy. The phase II trial prospectively evaluated PD-1 blockade with pembrolizumab in advanced mismatch repair-deficient cancers, independent of tissue of origin. Peripheral blood T cell samples were serially collected before and at multiple times after PD-1 blockade was started. Blood sampling time points were reported as weeks after the first dose of pembrolizumab. Receptor amplification or capture employed the immunoSEQ multiplex PCR assay. TCRdb retrieved this table from immuneACCESS and kept in-frame rearrangements only. Not all clones are present; in checked studies, unresolved V genes account for under half, and no reason is known for the remainder. The sample records approximately 40,000 clones, around 75% of which are singletons. Together, the top ten hold about 20% of the sample.

CDR1 and CDR2 are drawn from the germline V gene: SGHAT, FQNNGV. V is cut back by 0 bases and J by 3 bases, with 9 bases in the junction unmatched. The CDR3, cysteine through phenylalanine, is 18 amino acids long. The only DNA kept is the CDR3, 54 bases in frame from the first base. This receptor chain uses TRBV11-2 and TRBJ2-3; TRBD2 aligns with 10 central bases. The TCR comes from an adult with mismatch repair-deficient cancer. Sequencing used peripheral blood, obtained 4 weeks after starting pembrolizumab. At the DNA level, the sequence is TGTGCCAGCAGCTTAGACCCTAGCGGGAGAAGAGGGACAGATACGCAGTATTTT. Translated, this gives CASSLDPSGRRGTDTQYF.